One and the same sample provided the 21 T cell receptor beta chains below, sequenced in a study of T cells after yellow fever vaccination. Via MiXCR, TCRdb re-called the 5' RACE reads, giving one row per CDR3 protein. The sample shows about 350,000 distinct CDR3 sequences, about 4% of them seen only once. The sequencing used PBMCs, collected 5 days after the yellow fever booster vaccination. These receptors originate from a man aged 18 to 29 who received the YFV17D yellow fever vaccine.

This clonotype was counted many times. V gene TRBV12-3 or TRBV12-4 combines with J gene TRBJ2-7; D is undetermined. The CDR3 has 11 amino acids. Trimming took 3 bases from V and 7 from J, leaving 7 bases between them. The CDR3 coding sequence is TGTGCCAGCAGTTTTGGTGGGGAGCAGTACGTC. As protein: CASSFGGEQYV.

This clonotype has just a few counts. The chain recombines TRBV7-6 with TRBJ2-1; TRBD1 matches 9 bases. V was pared by 4 bases and J by 8 bases, with 9 bases of the junction left unmatched. There are 15 residues in the CDR3. Germline V gene sequence: CDR1 SGHVS, CDR2 FNYEAQ. CDR3 in amino acids: CASSSGTGRFDEQFF. The DNA of the CDR3 is TGTGCCAGCAGCTCCGGGACAGGGCGTTTCGATGAGCAGTTCTTC.

This chain joins TRBV6-5 and TRBJ2-5; the D is unclear. The germline V and J ends were trimmed by 0 bases and 5 bases, with 10 bases remaining between them. Germline CDR1 and CDR2: MNHEY and SVGAGI. The CDR3 consists of 14 residues. CDR3 region: CASSYSSMRETQYF. Here the CDR3 DNA reads TGTGCCAGCAGTTACTCCAGCATGAGGGAGACCCAGTACTTC.

The gene calls are TRBV6-5 and TRBJ2-2; D remains unclear. This CDR3 is built from 16 residues. V lost 0 bases and J lost 2, with 10 bases in between. The V gene's germline CDR1 is MNHEY and CDR2 SVGAGI. This chain's CDR3 is CASSYSHVFNTGELFF. CDR3 bases: TGTGCCAGCAGTTACTCACACGTCTTCAACACCGGGGAGCTGTTTTTT.

This clonotype was seen only a few times. DNA for the CDR3: TGTGCCAGCAGCCAGGGGACGGTTGGAAACACCATATATTTT. This translates into CASSQGTVGNTIYF. V gene TRBV25-1 combines with J gene TRBJ1-3; TRBD1 might be the D (6 bases). Trimming shortened V by 6 bases and J by 3 bases, and 12 bases separated the two germline ends. The CDR3 is made up of 14 amino acids. Germline V gene sequence: CDR1 MGHDK, CDR2 SYGVNS.

The J gene is TRBJ2-5, the V gene TRBV7-9, with 9 bases aligning to TRBD1. The CDR3 has 15 amino acids. Germline trimming cut 4 bases from V and 4 bases from J; bases unmatched to any gene: 7. Germline CDR1 is SEHNR and CDR2 is FQNEAQ (reference sequence). In DNA, the CDR3 is TGTGCCAGCAGCTCCGGGACAGGGTGGCGAGAGACCCAGTACTTC. Amino acid sequence: CASSSGTGWRETQYF.

In its sample, this clonotype was seen many times. The chain uses TRBV29-1 and TRBJ2-2, with 9 bases that match TRBD1. Germline CDR1 is SQVTM and CDR2 is ANQGSEA. This CDR3 comprises 12 residues. The CDR3 DNA is TGCAGTGCCGGGACAGGGAACGGGGAGCTGTTTTTT. It encodes CSAGTGNGELFF.

This clonotype occurred many times. V usage is TRBV6-2 or TRBV6-3 and J usage is TRBJ2-1; 7 bases fit TRBD1. The CDR3 covers 16 residues. The ends lost 6 bases at V and 0 bases at J; junction bases unmatched: 8. Germline-derived CDR1 and CDR2 are MNHEY and SVGEGT. CDR3 bases: TGTGCCAGCAGAACGATACAGGGGAGCTCCTACAATGAGCAGTTCTTC. This translates into CASRTIQGSSYNEQFF.

This chain uses TRBV19 with TRBJ2-3; 7 bases agree with TRBD2. Germline V gene lookup returns CDR1 LNHDA and CDR2 SQIVND (reference sequence). Losses at the gene ends were 7 bases for V and 6 bases for J; bases not matched to a gene: 7. The CDR3 has 13 residues. CDR3 nucleotides: TGTGCCAGTACGACGGGGGGATGGGATACGCAGTATTTT. This sequence encodes CASTTGGWDTQYF.

Of note for this clonotype: An end of the junction does not agree with germline; a read error may underlie this. As DNA, the CDR3 is TGTGCCAGTGACAACCGGGACAGAAGATTACATTTT. As protein: CASDNRDRRLHF. The J gene is TRBJ2-3, the V gene TRBV7-3, with TRBD1 identical over 7 bases. CDR1 is SGHTA, CDR2 FQGTGA, per germline. This CDR3 has 12 amino acids. Drawing the rest from reference TRBV7-3 and TRBJ2-3, the complete variable domain is GAGVSQTPSNKVTEKGKYVELRCDPISGHTALYWYRQSLGQGPEFLIYFQGTGAADDSGLPNDRFFAVRPEGSVSTLKIQRTERGDSAVYLCASDNRDRRLHFGPGTRLTVL.

V gene TRBV5-1 combines with J gene TRBJ1-1; 8 positions agree with TRBD1. V gave up 1 base and J gave up 5 bases; unmatched junction bases: 13. Germline V gene sequence: CDR1 SGHRS, CDR2 YFSETQ. The CDR3 is 17 residues long. DNA of the CDR3: TGCGCCAGCAGCTTGTCCTTAGCAGGGGGCCTACCAACTGAAGCTTTCTTT. It codes for CASSLSLAGGLPTEAFF.

This clonotype was counted between two and nine times. This chain connects TRBV20-1 to TRBJ1-2; 7 nucleotides match TRBD1. Losses at the gene ends were 4 bases for V and 0 bases for J; bases not matched to a gene: 2. This CDR3 comprises 13 residues. Germline CDR1 DFQATT, CDR2 SNEGSKA (reference sequence). This CDR3 is CSATTGSNYGYTF. The CDR3 DNA reads TGCAGTGCTACGACAGGGTCTAACTATGGCTACACCTTC.

This clonotype has only a few counts. V usage is TRBV3-1 and J usage is TRBJ2-5; D gene unclear. This CDR3 is 13 amino acids long. Trimming removed 6 bases at V and 5 bases at J, with 13 bases between. The germline gives CDR1 LGHDT, CDR2 YNNKEL (reference sequence). CDR3 DNA sequence: TGTGCCAGCAGACCTAAATTGATGGAGACCCAGTACTTC. It is translated as CASRPKLMETQYF.

The CDR3 region is CASSPQAKNIQYF. In DNA form, the CDR3 reads TGTGCCAGCAGCCCCCAAGCCAAAAACATTCAGTACTTC. The rearrangement joins TRBV6-2 or TRBV6-3 to TRBJ2-4; D unresolved. The V gene lost 6 bases and the J gene lost 0 bases, with 6 bases spanning the gap. The CDR3 is made up of 13 amino acids. Germline V CDR1 and CDR2: MNHEY, SVGEGT.

This clonotype was recorded at least ten times. The chain recombines TRBV6-5 with TRBJ2-7; D uncertain. The CDR3 is 14 amino acids. V was shortened by 5 bases and J by 2 bases, with 13 bases between the two germline ends. Germline V gene sequence: CDR1 MNHEY, CDR2 SVGAGI. The CDR3 sequence is CASSPTGRPYEQYF. The CDR3 DNA reads as TGTGCCAGCAGTCCTACGGGTCGCCCCTACGAGCAGTACTTC.

This clonotype was detected many times. The chain recombines TRBV4-1 with TRBJ2-7; D remains unclear. The CDR3 is made up of 11 amino acids. CDR1 is MGHRA and CDR2 is YSYEKL in the germline V gene. V was cut by 1 base and J by 6 bases, with 4 bases left in between. In DNA form, the CDR3 reads TGCGCCAGCAGCCAAGCTGGCGAGCAGTACGTC. Translated, it gives CASSQAGEQYV.

This clonotype was seen at least ten times. The V gene is TRBV7-9, the J gene TRBJ2-2, with 7 bases lining up with TRBD1. Trimming took 10 bases from V and 4 from J; bases not matched to a gene: 12. Germline V gene lookup returns CDR1 SEHNR and CDR2 FQNEAQ (reference sequence). The CDR3 runs to 15 residues. The CDR3 spells CATRTDRDGTGELFF. CDR3 nucleotide sequence: TGTGCCACCAGGACCGACAGGGACGGCACCGGGGAGCTGTTTTTT.

The chain joins TRBV20-1 to TRBJ2-7; 8 bases line up with TRBD2. Looked up from germline, CDR1 is DFQATT and CDR2 is SNEGSKA (reference sequence). V shed 0 bases, J shed 0 bases, and the junction held 1 base outside the gene matches. CDR3 length: 14 amino acids. As DNA, the CDR3 is TGCAGTGCTAGAGATAGCGGGGTCTCCTACGAGCAGTACTTC. Amino acids: CSARDSGVSYEQYF.

The table lists this clonotype with a few counts. V is TRBV7-6 and J is TRBJ1-1; D remains unclear. In germline, CDR1 is SGHVS, CDR2 FNYEAQ. This CDR3 has 14 amino acids. V was trimmed by 0 bases and J by 2 bases, leaving 7 bases between them. The chain's CDR3 is CASSLAPRNTEAFF. For the CDR3, the DNA is TGTGCCAGCAGCTTAGCACCCAGAAACACTGAAGCTTTCTTT.

This clonotype was detected a few times. V usage is TRBV9 and J usage is TRBJ1-1, with 9 bases aligning to TRBD1. Trimming took 3 bases from V and 2 from J; bases not matched to a gene: 5. In germline, CDR1 is SGDLS, CDR2 YYNGEE. The CDR3 loop spans 15 amino acids. DNA for the CDR3: TGTGCCAGCAGCGGGATACAGGGGGCAAACACTGAAGCTTTCTTT. Amino acids: CASSGIQGANTEAFF. The entire variable domain, with the rest obtained from reference TRBV9 and TRBJ1-1, is as follows: DSGVTQTPKHLITATGQRVTLRCSPRSGDLSVYWYQQSLDQGLQFLIQYYNGEERAKGNILERFSAQQFPDLHSELNLSSLELGDSALYFCASSGIQGANTEAFFGQGTRLTVV.

This clonotype was counted ten times or more. The rearrangement joins TRBV4-1 to TRBJ2-3, with a possible D match to TRBD2 (6 bases). CDR3 length equals 15 residues. The V end was cut by 4 bases, the J end by 2 bases, with 13 bases between. Germline CDR1 and CDR2: MGHRA and YSYEKL. CDR3 residues: CASSPPGLPTDTQYF. Here the CDR3 DNA reads TGCGCCAGCAGCCCTCCGGGACTCCCCACAGATACGCAGTATTTT.